Below, 21 T cell receptor beta chains from the same sample are listed, as sequenced in a study of beta chain features in type 1 diabetes (dated by TCRdb to 2017 to 2018). Libraries were made using the immunoSEQ multiplex PCR assay. All of the isolated RNA was reverse transcribed with the High Capacity cDNA Reverse Transcription Kit, so expressed TCRB transcripts were sequenced. TCRdb limited this immuneACCESS table to in-frame rearrangements with V and J called. A share of clones is missing; checked studies link under half to unresolved V genes, and the rest is unexplained. In all, the sample holds about 140,000 clones, and over 8% of those were seen once. The top ten constitute less than 0.85% of the sample. The source material was central memory CD4+ T cells from blood. Source of these receptors: a woman aged 40 to 50 in good health.

The genes are TRBV19 and TRBJ1-5; no definite D call. Germline V gene data show CDR1 as LNHDA and CDR2 as SQIVND (reference sequence). Trimming shortened V by 6 bases and J by 4 bases, and 7 bases separated the two germline ends. The CDR3 loop spans 12 amino acids. DNA for the CDR3: TGTGCCAGTAGCCCTCAGAATCAGCCCCAGCATTTT. This translates into CASSPQNQPQHF.

The table lists this clone with a few counts. The chain is built from TRBV6-1 and TRBJ1-5; 11 bases align to TRBD1. Germline V lookup: CDR1 MNHNS, CDR2 SASEGT. The CDR3 consists of 16 residues. Trimming cost V 4 bases and J 11 bases; bases outside gene matches: 13. The CDR3 coding sequence is TGTGCCAGCAGTGTAGGACAGGGGGCTGTCTTTGGAACCCAGCATTTT. Translation gives CASSVGQGAVFGTQHF.

This clone has just a few counts. The chain carries TRBV27 and TRBJ2-7; 8 bases match TRBD1. Germline loops: CDR1 MNHEY, CDR2 SMNVEV (reference sequence). The ends lost 3 bases at V and 3 bases at J; junction bases unmatched: 7. The CDR3 extends over 15 amino acids. CDR3 nucleotide sequence: TGTGCCAGCAGTTTCGGTTCAGGACAGGGCTACGAGCAGTACTTC. Translation: CASSFGSGQGYEQYF.

As DNA, the CDR3 is TGTGCCAGCAGCCGCAAGGACAGGGAGAACACTGAAGCTTTCTTT. Its translation: CASSRKDRENTEAFF. The chain links TRBV5-6 to TRBJ1-1; 8 bases line up with TRBD1. The length of the CDR3 is 15 residues. Germline V gene lookup returns CDR1 SGHDT and CDR2 YYEEEE. Trimming removed 4 bases from V and 1 base from J; junction bases left unmatched: 6.

V is TRBV2 and J is TRBJ2-2; TRBD2 is a possible D gene (5 bases). CDR1 SNHLY and CDR2 FYNNEI come from the germline V gene. There are 14 residues in the CDR3. The ends were cut back, 4 bases at V and 4 bases at J, with 10 bases in the middle. CDR3 protein: CASSGAGFTGELFF. DNA for the CDR3: TGTGCCAGCAGTGGGGCGGGTTTCACCGGGGAGCTGTTTTTT.

This clone was recorded many times. V is TRBV5-1 and J is TRBJ1-1; 9 bases fit TRBD1. CDR3 length: 15 residues. Trimming cost V 4 bases and J 1 base; bases outside gene matches: 5. Per germline, CDR1 SGHRS and CDR2 YFSETQ. The CDR3 is CASSEQGAGNTEAFF. The DNA of the CDR3 is TGCGCCAGCAGCGAACAGGGGGCGGGGAACACTGAAGCTTTCTTT. The full variable domain, with the rest looked up from reference TRBV5-1 and TRBJ1-1, is KAGVTQTPRYLIKTRGQQVTLSCSPISGHRSVSWYQQTPGQGLQFLFEYFSETQRNKGNFPGRFSGRQFSNSRSEMNVSTLELGDSALYLCASSEQGAGNTEAFFGQGTRLTVV.

This clone was observed a handful of times. The J gene is TRBJ2-3, the V gene TRBV2; D gene ambiguous. This CDR3 comprises 13 residues. The germline gives CDR1 SNHLY, CDR2 FYNNEI. The ends were cut back, 3 bases at V and 11 bases at J, with 15 bases in the middle. The CDR3 DNA is TGTGCCAGCAGTGAGAGCGCCTCCTTAGGGCAGTATTTT. This codes for CASSESASLGQYF.

V usage is TRBV7-8 and J usage is TRBJ2-1, with unresolved D. CDR1 and CDR2 from the germline V gene are SGHVS and FQNEAQ. The V gene lost 7 bases and the J gene lost 4 bases, with 17 bases spanning the gap. This CDR3 spans 15 amino acids. DNA for the CDR3: TGTGCCAGCACCCCCGGTGGGCCCCAATACAATGAGCAGTTCTTC. As protein: CASTPGGPQYNEQFF.

This clone has only a few counts. This chain uses TRBV19 with TRBJ1-1, with D possibly being TRBD1 (6 bases). This CDR3 has 15 residues. V lost 5 bases to trimming and J lost 4 bases, with 17 bases between them. Germline CDR1 is LNHDA and CDR2 is SQIVND (reference sequence). CDR3 nucleotide sequence: TGTGCCAGTAGTTTACAGGGAGTTGGTCGCACTGAAGCTTTCTTT. Protein: CASSLQGVGRTEAFF.

The V and J genes are TRBV7-8 and TRBJ1-3; D unclear. V was cut by 4 bases and J by 3 bases, with 19 bases left in between. Germline CDR1 reads SGHVS; CDR2 reads FQNEAQ. The CDR3 is made up of 17 amino acids. DNA of the CDR3: TGTGCCAGCAGCTCAACCCTCTACCCGGAGTATGGAAACACCATATATTTT. Encoded protein: CASSSTLYPEYGNTIYF.

The chain carries TRBV6-5 and TRBJ1-3; D perhaps matches TRBD1 (6 bases). Trimming cost V 2 bases and J 1 base, with 6 bases left between them. From germline, CDR1 is MNHEY and CDR2 SVGAGI. The CDR3 is made up of 14 amino acids. The DNA of the CDR3 is TGTGCCAGCAGTTACAGGGGGTCTGGAAACACCATATATTTT. Its protein product is CASSYRGSGNTIYF.

This clone has at least ten counts. V gene TRBV29-1 combines with J gene TRBJ1-2, with D possibly matching TRBD1 (6 bases). Germline V gene sequence: CDR1 SQVTM, CDR2 ANQGSEA. V was pared by 3 bases and J by 14 bases, with 19 bases between. The CDR3 consists of 12 residues. CDR3 protein: CSVDEQGNKITF. CDR3 nucleotides: TGCAGCGTTGACGAGCAGGGGAATAAGATTACCTTC.

This clone was found a few times. The rearrangement links TRBV5-4 to TRBJ1-1; D is ambiguous. Germline assignment: CDR1 SGHNT and CDR2 YYREEE (reference sequence). This CDR3 comprises 15 residues. Trimming removed 0 bases from V and 5 bases from J, with 14 bases in between. This CDR3 is CASSLVGGSRTEAFF. DNA of the CDR3: TGTGCCAGCAGCTTGGTCGGCGGGTCGAGGACTGAAGCTTTCTTT.

This clone was detected a few times. This sequence joins TRBV6-4 and TRBJ2-3; 8 bases align to TRBD1. J lost 0 bases, V lost 5 bases, and 1 base had no gene match. The germline CDR1 and CDR2 sequences are MRHNA and SNTAGT. The CDR3 spans 14 residues. This chain's CDR3 is CASSRTGSTDTQYF. CDR3 in DNA: TGTGCCAGCAGTCGGACAGGGAGCACAGATACGCAGTATTTT.

This chain joins TRBV11-2 and TRBJ1-2, with no clear D. The CDR3 has 12 amino acids. V lost 4 bases, J lost 5 bases, and 8 bases lay in between. Germline CDR1 and CDR2: SGHAT and FQNNGV. The CDR3 region is CASSSREYGYTF. The CDR3 nucleotides are TGTGCCAGCAGCTCCCGGGAGTATGGCTACACCTTC.

The chain has TRBV20-1 and TRBJ1-1; D possibly corresponds to TRBD1 (5 bases). Germline V lookup: CDR1 DFQATT, CDR2 SNEGSKA (reference sequence). The CDR3 has 11 residues. V was trimmed by 1 base and J by 7 bases, leaving 7 bases between them. This chain's CDR3 is CSARGQNEAFF. For the CDR3, the DNA is TGCAGTGCTAGAGGACAGAATGAAGCTTTCTTT.

This clone has just a few counts. The rearrangement uses TRBV5-1 and TRBJ2-7; TRBD1 might be the D (6 bases). CDR1 SGHRS and CDR2 YFSETQ come from the germline V gene. V was trimmed by 4 bases and J by 5 bases, leaving 16 bases between them. The CDR3 extends over 14 amino acids. CDR3 nucleotide sequence: TGCGCCAGCAGCCCCCGACAGGACCGAGACGAGCAGTACTTC. Its protein product is CASSPRQDRDEQYF.

CDR3 protein: CASSLNRGPTDTQYF. CDR3 DNA sequence: TGTGCCAGCAGCTTGAACAGGGGGCCCACAGATACGCAGTATTTT. The genes are TRBV5-4 and TRBJ2-3; 9 positions agree with TRBD1. The CDR3 runs to 15 residues. V gave up 1 base and J gave up 2 bases; unmatched junction bases: 2. The germline V gene has CDR1 SGHNT and CDR2 YYREEE (reference sequence).

The chain links TRBV18 to TRBJ2-7; TRBD1 matches 8 bases. This CDR3 region has 12 residues. V shed 5 bases and J 5 bases; nucleotides not matched to a gene: 2. Per the germline V gene, CDR1 is KGHSH and CDR2 is LQKENI. The CDR3 DNA sequence: TGTGCCAGCTCATCGGACAGGGACGAGCAGTACTTC. This translates into CASSSDRDEQYF.

V is TRBV9 and J is TRBJ2-2; no firm D call. Germline CDR1 SGDLS, CDR2 YYNGEE. Trimming left V 4 bases short and J 0 bases short, with 13 bases between. This CDR3 contains 16 residues. CDR3 sequence (DNA): TGTGCCAGCAGCCCTCTCCAGGCTACGAACACCGGGGAGCTGTTTTTT. This gives the protein CASSPLQATNTGELFF.

A word on this clone: This sample also contains other DNA sequences that code for the same CDR3. The CDR3: CASSLQGSGELFF. The CDR3 DNA reads as TGTGCCAGCTCACTACAGGGGAGCGGGGAGCTGTTTTTT. V and J are TRBV18 and TRBJ2-2; 7 positions match TRBD1. J lost 7 bases, V lost 4 bases, and 3 bases had no gene match. The CDR3 loop spans 13 amino acids. Germline-derived CDR1 and CDR2 are KGHSH and LQKENI.